This TCR beta chain is from a study of shared clonotypes between healthy human individuals. Background on the study: Per-donor plates numbered three CD4 naive, three CD4 memory, two CD8 naive and one CD8 memory.

The CDR3 covers 11 residues. V was pared by 7 bases and J by 7 bases, with 9 bases between. The germline V gene has CDR1 MNHNS and CDR2 SASEGT. When replicate PCRs were run on sorted subsets, they used around 200 ng DNA, some 30,000 T cell genomes. The table came from immunoSEQ multiplex PCR; TCRdb's copy has only in-frame clones and leaves some out. The sample lists some 2 million clones; 85% to 95% were seen once. This chain links TRBV6-1 with TRBJ2-3; D is ambiguous. Sequencing was done on a sample of naive CD4+ T cells sorted from blood. The subset denotes: CD45RA+ positively selected. The source is a man between 18 and 35 years old in good health. The CDR3 DNA is TGTGCCAGCACTCAGGACCATACGCAGTATTTT. Translated: CASTQDHTQYF.